One sample yielded the 24 T cell receptor beta chains listed below, sequenced in a study of graft-versus-host responses after intestinal transplantation. Method: immunoSEQ multiplex PCR; TCRdb's copy keeps in-frame clones and lacks some. The sample has fewer than 20,000 clones, about 38% seen once. This sample comprised alloreactive CD4+ T cells from a mixed lymphocyte reaction culture, obtained before intestinal transplant. Regarding subset: CFSE-low proliferating T cells sorted from approximately 6-day pre-transplant mixed lymphocyte reaction (GvH or HvG direction). All receptors come from a human patient who received an intestinal transplant.

The chain joins TRBV19 to TRBJ1-1; D uncertain. Germline V CDR1 and CDR2: LNHDA, SQIVND (reference sequence). V dropped 5 bases and J dropped 0 bases, with 19 bases sitting between them. The CDR3 length is 17 residues. Written as DNA, the CDR3 is TGTGCCAGTAGTCTCGGCTTCCTTTACCAGTTGAACACTGAAGCTTTCTTT. It specifies CASSLGFLYQLNTEAFF.

The genes are TRBV27 and TRBJ1-3; TRBD1 aligns across 7 bases. Germline V lookup: CDR1 MNHEY, CDR2 SMNVEV (reference sequence). Trimming at V came to 2 bases and at J to 3 bases, leaving 4 bases not matched to a gene. The length of the CDR3 is 15 residues. CDR3 bases: TGTGCCAGCAGTTTAACGACAGGGAATGGAAACACCATATATTTT. It translates to CASSLTTGNGNTIYF.

This clone came up a few times. This rearrangement joins TRBV5-4 to TRBJ1-2; 12 positions match TRBD1. The CDR3 loop spans 16 amino acids. Trimming at V came to 1 base and at J to 0 bases, leaving 1 base not matched to a gene. Germline V gene sequence: CDR1 SGHNT, CDR2 YYREEE (reference sequence). CDR3 residues: CASSLRDRGPNYGYTF. For the CDR3, the DNA is TGTGCCAGCAGCTTGAGGGACAGGGGGCCTAACTATGGCTACACCTTC.

This clone appeared a few times. The J gene is TRBJ2-1, the V gene TRBV4-1; a weak D match, TRBD1 (7 bases). There are 18 residues in the CDR3. CDR1 and CDR2 (germline): MGHRA, YSYEKL. V was clipped by 0 bases and J by 0 bases, with 15 bases between them. The CDR3 DNA follows: TGCGCCAGCAGCCAAGACAGGGGGGCCCGTGGCTCCTACAATGAGCAGTTCTTC. Translating gives CASSQDRGARGSYNEQFF.

This clone showed up just a few times. The rearrangement uses TRBV6-1 and TRBJ2-7, with 8 bases that match TRBD1. Losses at the gene ends were 6 bases for V and 3 bases for J; bases not matched to a gene: 7. The germline V gene has CDR1 MNHNS and CDR2 SASEGT. This CDR3 region has 14 residues. The CDR3 nucleotides are TGTGCCAGCAGGGAAACCGGGACAGGCTACGAGCAGTACTTC. It is translated as CASRETGTGYEQYF.

The chain joins TRBV7-7 to TRBJ2-2, with 7 bases matching TRBD1. The CDR3 is 15 amino acids. CDR1 is SSHAT and CDR2 is FNYEAQ in the germline V gene (reference sequence). The V segment lost 5 bases and the J segment 5 bases; nucleotides outside the gene matches: 8. The CDR3 DNA is TGTGCCAGCAGCCCAGGGACAGCGAGGACCGGGGAGCTGTTTTTT. Amino acid sequence: CASSPGTARTGELFF. Full variable domain (missing parts from reference TRBV7-7 and TRBJ2-2): GAGVSQSPRYKVTKRGQDVTLRCDPISSHATLYWYQQALGQGPEFLTYFNYEAQPDKSGLPSDRFSAERPEGSISTLTIQRTEQRDSAMYRCASSPGTARTGELFFGEGSRLTVL.

A few counts support this clone. J is TRBJ2-1 and V is TRBV20-1; D call uncertain. From germline, CDR1 is DFQATT and CDR2 SNEGSKA (reference sequence). CDR3 length: 11 residues. V lost 1 base, J lost 13 bases, and 11 bases lay in between. Here the CDR3 DNA reads TGCAGTGCTAGAGTTGGAACCCGTCAGTTCTTC. It is translated as CSARVGTRQFF.

V usage is TRBV5-1 and J usage is TRBJ2-3; perhaps TRBD2 as D (6 bases). This CDR3 has 14 amino acids. Germline V CDR1 and CDR2: SGHRS, YFSETQ. V shed 7 bases and J shed 1 base, with 13 bases lying between them. CDR3 bases: TGCGCCAGCTTCTGGCGGGGCGGCACAGATACGCAGTATTTT. Amino acids: CASFWRGGTDTQYF.

This clone came up a few times. The V and J genes are TRBV29-1 and TRBJ2-3, with 7 bases fitting TRBD2. Germline V gives CDR1 SQVTM, CDR2 ANQGSEA. The CDR3 covers 15 residues. V lost 3 bases and J lost 0; bases outside the gene matches: 6. The CDR3: CSVELTSASTDTQYF. The CDR3 bases are TGCAGCGTTGAGCTTACTAGCGCTAGCACAGATACGCAGTATTTT.

This clone was detected a few times. The rearrangement joins TRBV10-1 to TRBJ2-7; 11 nucleotides align to TRBD2. J lost 5 bases, V lost 0 bases, and 9 bases had no gene match. The CDR3 runs 17 residues. Germline V gene sequence: CDR1 WNHNN, CDR2 SYGVQD (reference sequence). In DNA, the CDR3 is TGCGCCAGCAGTGAGTCGAAGGTGACTAGCGGGGCGAACGAGCAGTACTTC. Residues: CASSESKVTSGANEQYF.

The rearrangement joins TRBV10-3 to TRBJ1-5; D is possibly TRBD1 (6 bases). Germline V CDR1 and CDR2: ENHRY, SYGVKD. The V end lost 0 bases, the J end lost 11 bases, and 11 bases lay between the germline ends. CDR3 size: 13 residues. The CDR3 reads CAISESGGPAQHF. CDR3 sequence (DNA): TGTGCCATCAGTGAGTCTGGGGGGCCGGCCCAGCATTTT.

V is TRBV30 and J is TRBJ1-3; D not certain. The germline V gene encodes CDR1 GTSNPN and CDR2 SVGIG (reference sequence). Deletions cut 0 bases from V and 2 bases from J, with 17 bases between. The CDR3 covers 17 residues. Written as DNA, the CDR3 is TGTGCCTGGAGTGTACGCTGGAGCTCGATGGCTGGAAACACCATATATTTT. Protein product: CAWSVRWSSMAGNTIYF. The full variable domain, its missing parts supplied by reference TRBV30 and TRBJ1-3, is SQTIHQWPATLVQPVGSPLSLECTVEGTSNPNLYWYRQAAGRGLQLLFYSVGIGQISSEVPQNLSASRPQDRQFILSSKKLLLSDSGFYLCAWSVRWSSMAGNTIYFGEGSWLTVV.

The V and J genes are TRBV6-1 and TRBJ2-5, with TRBD1 matching over 7 bases. V shed 2 bases, J shed 7 bases, and the junction held 7 bases outside the gene matches. Per germline, CDR1 MNHNS and CDR2 SASEGT. This CDR3 spans 14 amino acids. CDR3 DNA: TGTGCCAGCAGTGAAATACAGGGGTATAGGACCCAGTACTTC. It yields the protein CASSEIQGYRTQYF.

This chain joins TRBV7-2 and TRBJ1-2; D unresolved. This CDR3 comprises 14 residues. The V gene's germline CDR1 is SGHTA and CDR2 FQGNSA. Trimming shortened V by 5 bases and J by 5 bases, and 15 bases separated the two germline ends. CDR3 region: CASSPRTPSYGYTF. CDR3 DNA sequence: TGTGCCAGCAGCCCCCGGACTCCTTCTTATGGCTACACCTTC.

This clone was counted only a few times. CDR3 nucleotides: TGTGCCAGCAGCTTGTGGGGGACCTACAATGAGCAGTTCTTC. Translated, it gives CASSLWGTYNEQFF. The chain employs TRBV7-3 and TRBJ2-1; D might be TRBD1 or TRBD2, each matching 5 bases. CDR3 size: 14 residues. Trimming left V 3 bases short and J 2 bases short, with 8 bases between. Germline lookup yields CDR1 SGHTA and CDR2 FQGTGA.

The chain links TRBV19 to TRBJ1-5, with D possibly TRBD1 on 6 matching bases. Germline V gene lookup returns CDR1 LNHDA and CDR2 SQIVND (reference sequence). V lost 3 bases, J lost 5 bases, and 11 bases lay in between. The CDR3 spans 14 residues. CDR3 loop: CASSILAGDQPQHF. For the CDR3, the DNA is TGTGCCAGTAGTATCCTAGCAGGGGATCAGCCCCAGCATTTT.

The chain couples TRBV2 to TRBJ1-6, with a weak D call TRBD1 (6 bases). V shed 4 bases and J shed 10 bases, with 17 bases lying between them. Per the germline V gene, CDR1 is SNHLY and CDR2 is FYNNEI. CDR3 length: 15 residues. CDR3 nucleotide sequence: TGTGCCAGCAGTGTCGGGGGGGGGCGGCGGTCACCCCTCCACTTT. It encodes CASSVGGGRRSPLHF.

The chain recombines TRBV29-1 with TRBJ2-1, with 9 bases fitting TRBD1. V lost 8 bases to trimming and J lost 8 bases; unmatched junction nucleotides: 7. The CDR3 sequence is 12 residues long. In germline, CDR1 is SQVTM, CDR2 ANQGSEA. Here the CDR3 reads CSSSDRGYEQFF. The CDR3 DNA reads as TGCAGCTCGTCGGACAGGGGCTATGAGCAGTTCTTC.

The chain combines TRBV5-6 with TRBJ1-2; D might be TRBD1 (5 bases). The CDR3 length is 18 residues. V gave up 2 bases and J gave up 2 bases, with 22 bases separating them. CDR1 SGHDT and CDR2 YYEEEE come from the germline V gene. CDR3 region: CASSLPTRAGRPNYGYTF. The CDR3, as DNA: TGTGCCAGCAGCTTACCCACACGGGCGGGGCGCCCCAACTATGGCTACACCTTC.

V gene TRBV7-9 combines with J gene TRBJ1-1; 9 bases match TRBD1. CDR3 size: 14 residues. V dropped 0 bases and J dropped 11; count of bases not matched to a gene: 7. CDR1 and CDR2 from the germline V gene are SEHNR and FQNEAQ (reference sequence). The CDR3 DNA reads TGTGCCAGCAGCTTAGCCCCAACAGGGGGCCGGGCTTTCTTT. Protein: CASSLAPTGGRAFF.

A few counts support this clone. The chain couples TRBV18 to TRBJ2-1, with D possibly being TRBD2 (5 bases). This CDR3 has 15 amino acids. From germline, CDR1 is KGHSH and CDR2 LQKENI. Between the trimmed V and J ends, which lost 6 bases and 2 bases, there was a span of 14 bases. The CDR3 reads CASSPTRSTYNEQFF. CDR3 nucleotide sequence: TGTGCCAGCTCTCCCACTAGATCAACCTACAATGAGCAGTTCTTC.

This chain uses TRBV10-2 with TRBJ2-7; TRBD2 agrees at 8 bases. V shed 7 bases, J shed 2 bases, and the junction held 13 bases outside the gene matches. CDR1 and CDR2 from the germline V gene are WSHSY and SAAADI. CDR3 length: 16 residues. CDR3 amino acids: CASTDDPGGYTYEQYF. CDR3 sequence (DNA): TGCGCCAGCACCGACGACCCGGGGGGGTATACCTACGAGCAGTACTTC.

This clone was observed a few times. The genes are TRBV7-3 and TRBJ2-1, with D maybe TRBD1 (6 bases). Germline CDR1 reads SGHTA; CDR2 reads FQGTGA. Trimming cost V 2 bases and J 15 bases, with 17 bases left between them. CDR3 length equals 13 residues. The CDR3: CASSLDSRGPTFF. CDR3 nucleotides: TGTGCCAGCAGCTTAGATTCCAGGGGTCCGACGTTCTTC.

The rearrangement links TRBV30 to TRBJ1-3, with unresolved D. CDR1 GTSNPN and CDR2 SVGIG come from the germline V gene (reference sequence). Trimming shortened V by 0 bases and J by 0 bases, and 12 bases separated the two germline ends. The CDR3 contains 16 residues. CDR3 bases: TGTGCCTGGAGTGTACGAGAACACCTCTCTGGAAACACCATATATTTT. It encodes CAWSVREHLSGNTIYF.